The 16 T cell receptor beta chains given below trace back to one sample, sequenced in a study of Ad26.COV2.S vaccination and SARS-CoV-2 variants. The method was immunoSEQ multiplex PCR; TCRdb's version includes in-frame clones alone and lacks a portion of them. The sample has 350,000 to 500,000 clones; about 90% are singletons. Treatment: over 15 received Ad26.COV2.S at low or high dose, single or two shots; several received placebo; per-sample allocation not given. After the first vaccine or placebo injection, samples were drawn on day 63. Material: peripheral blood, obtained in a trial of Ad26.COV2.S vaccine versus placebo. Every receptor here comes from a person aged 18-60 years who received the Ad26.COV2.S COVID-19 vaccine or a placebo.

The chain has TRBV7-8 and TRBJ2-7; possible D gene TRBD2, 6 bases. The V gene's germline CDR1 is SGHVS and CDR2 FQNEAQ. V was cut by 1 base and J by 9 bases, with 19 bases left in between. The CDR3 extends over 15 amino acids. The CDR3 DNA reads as TGTGCCAGCAGCTTAGTCGGGGGAGATGGGACTCGGCAGTACTTC. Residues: CASSLVGGDGTRQYF.

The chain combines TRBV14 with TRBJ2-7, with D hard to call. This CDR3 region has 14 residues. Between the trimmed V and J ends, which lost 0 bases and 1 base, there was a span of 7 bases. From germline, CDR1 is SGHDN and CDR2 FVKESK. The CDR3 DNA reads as TGTGCCAGCAGCCAAGAGTGGAGTTCCTACGAGCAGTACTTC. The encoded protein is CASSQEWSSYEQYF.

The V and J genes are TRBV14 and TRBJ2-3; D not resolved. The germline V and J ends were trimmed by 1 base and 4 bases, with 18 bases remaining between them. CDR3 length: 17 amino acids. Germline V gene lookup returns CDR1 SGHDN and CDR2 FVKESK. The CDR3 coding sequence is TGTGCCAGCAGCCAAGGTTTTCTGGAAGGAGCAGCAGATACGCAGTATTTT. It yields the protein CASSQGFLEGAADTQYF. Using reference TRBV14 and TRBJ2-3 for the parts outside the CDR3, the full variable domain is EAGVTQFPSHSVIEKGQTVTLRCDPISGHDNLYWYRRVMGKEIKFLLHFVKESKQDESGMPNNRFLAERTGGTYSTLKVQPAELEDSGVYFCASSQGFLEGAADTQYFGPGTRLTVL.

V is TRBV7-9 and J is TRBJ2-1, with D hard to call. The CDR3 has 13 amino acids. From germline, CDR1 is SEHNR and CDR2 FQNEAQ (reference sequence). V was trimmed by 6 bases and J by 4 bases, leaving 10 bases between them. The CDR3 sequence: CASRATTYNEQFF. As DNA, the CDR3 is TGTGCCAGCAGAGCCACCACGTACAATGAGCAGTTCTTC.

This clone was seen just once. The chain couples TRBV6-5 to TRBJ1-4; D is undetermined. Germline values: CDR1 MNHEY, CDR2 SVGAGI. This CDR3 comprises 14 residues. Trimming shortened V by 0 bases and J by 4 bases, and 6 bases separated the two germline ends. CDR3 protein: CASSYSRDNEKLFF. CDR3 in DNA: TGTGCCAGCAGTTACTCTCGAGATAATGAAAAACTGTTTTTT.

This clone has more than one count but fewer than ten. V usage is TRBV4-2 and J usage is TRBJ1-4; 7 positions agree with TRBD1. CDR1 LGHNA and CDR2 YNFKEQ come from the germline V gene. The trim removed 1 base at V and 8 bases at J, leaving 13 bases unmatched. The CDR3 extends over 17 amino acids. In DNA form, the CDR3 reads TGTGCCAGCAGCCAAGCGGAGACAGGGAATCCGGGGGAAAAACTGTTTTTT. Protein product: CASSQAETGNPGEKLFF.

The CDR3 is CASSFRGTYYEQYF. The CDR3 nucleotides read TGTGCCAGCAGCTTCCGGGGCACGTACTACGAGCAGTACTTC. V and J are TRBV5-6 and TRBJ2-7; D tentatively reads TRBD1 or TRBD2 (5 bases each). The V end lost 2 bases, the J end lost 3 bases, and 12 bases lay between the germline ends. This CDR3 comprises 14 residues. CDR1 and CDR2 (germline): SGHDT, YYEEEE.

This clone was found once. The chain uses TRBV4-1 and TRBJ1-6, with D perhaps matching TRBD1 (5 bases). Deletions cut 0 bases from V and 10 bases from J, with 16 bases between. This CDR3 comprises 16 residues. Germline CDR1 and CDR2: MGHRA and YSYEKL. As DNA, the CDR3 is TGCGCCAGCAGCCAAGATCCCGGCAGGGTGTCCTCACCCCTCCACTTT. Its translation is CASSQDPGRVSSPLHF.

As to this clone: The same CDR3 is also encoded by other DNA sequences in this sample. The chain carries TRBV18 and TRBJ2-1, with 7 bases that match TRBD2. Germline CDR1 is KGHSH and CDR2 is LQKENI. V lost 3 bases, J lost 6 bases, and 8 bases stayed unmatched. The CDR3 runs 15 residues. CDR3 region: CASSPRGGSVNEQFF. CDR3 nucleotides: TGTGCCAGCTCACCCCGCGGCGGGAGTGTCAATGAGCAGTTCTTC.

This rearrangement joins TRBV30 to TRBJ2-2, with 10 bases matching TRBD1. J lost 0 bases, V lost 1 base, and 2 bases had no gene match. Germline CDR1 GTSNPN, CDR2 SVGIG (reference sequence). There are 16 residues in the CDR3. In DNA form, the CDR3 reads TGTGCCTGGAGTGACGGGACAGGGGCGAACACCGGGGAGCTGTTTTTT. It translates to CAWSDGTGANTGELFF.

In nucleotides, the CDR3 is TGTGCCAGCAGCTTAGAAGGGGGACTAGCGGGAACCAATGAGCAGTTCTTC. Translating it yields CASSLEGGLAGTNEQFF. The chain is built from TRBV11-3 and TRBJ2-1, with 13 bases aligning to TRBD2. The CDR3 contains 17 residues. V lost 0 bases to trimming and J lost 6 bases; unmatched junction nucleotides: 5. Germline V gives CDR1 SGHNT, CDR2 YENEEA.

The CDR3 is CASSRGFGQTNYLAKNIQYF. Written as DNA, the CDR3 is TGTGCCAGCAGCCGGGGGTTTGGGCAGACAAATTATCTAGCCAAAAACATTCAGTACTTC. V and J are TRBV4-2 and TRBJ2-4; TRBD1 or TRBD2 may be the D gene (5 bases each). Germline V CDR1 and CDR2: LGHNA, YNFKEQ. The CDR3 extends over 20 amino acids. V lost 4 bases to trimming and J lost 0 bases, with 25 bases between them.

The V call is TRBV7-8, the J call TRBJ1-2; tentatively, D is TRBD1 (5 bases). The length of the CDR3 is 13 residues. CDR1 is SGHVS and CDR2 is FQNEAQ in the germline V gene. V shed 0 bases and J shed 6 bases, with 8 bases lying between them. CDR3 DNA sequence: TGTGCCAGCAGCTTAGCTTGGGGGAATGGCTACACCTTC. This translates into CASSLAWGNGYTF.

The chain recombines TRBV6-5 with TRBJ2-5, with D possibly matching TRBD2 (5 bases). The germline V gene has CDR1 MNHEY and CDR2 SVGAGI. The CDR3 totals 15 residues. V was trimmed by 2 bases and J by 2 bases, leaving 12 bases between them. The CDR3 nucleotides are TGTGCCAGCAGTTACGGTCCGGGGAGTCAAGAGACCCAGTACTTC. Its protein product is CASSYGPGSQETQYF.

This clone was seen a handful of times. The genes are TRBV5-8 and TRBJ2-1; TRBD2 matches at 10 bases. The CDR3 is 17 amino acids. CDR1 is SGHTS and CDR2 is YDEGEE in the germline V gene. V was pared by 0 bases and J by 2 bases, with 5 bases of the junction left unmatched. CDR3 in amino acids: CASSLGLAGVAYNEQFF. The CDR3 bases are TGTGCCAGCAGCTTGGGGCTAGCGGGAGTGGCCTACAATGAGCAGTTCTTC.

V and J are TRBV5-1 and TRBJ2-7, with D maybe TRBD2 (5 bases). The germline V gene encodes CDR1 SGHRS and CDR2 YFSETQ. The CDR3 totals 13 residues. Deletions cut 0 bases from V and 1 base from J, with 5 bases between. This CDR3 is CASSLERSYEQYF. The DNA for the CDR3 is TGCGCCAGCAGCTTGGAGCGGTCCTACGAGCAGTACTTC.